Shown below are 22 T cell receptor beta chains from a single sample sequenced in a study of shared clonotypes between healthy human individuals. Terminally differentiated effector memory CD45RA+ cells were left out of the naive CD8 fraction, which was CD45RO-negative and positively selected for CCR7. Profiled with immunoSEQ multiplex PCR; TCRdb holds only in-frame clones, not every one. The data contain approximately 2,000,000 clones, 93% of them singletons. Material: naive CD8+ T cells from PBMCs. The receptor set was obtained from a man aged 18 to 29 in good health. Some clones in this sample may be carry-over from other donors' samples.

The chain is built from TRBV18 and TRBJ1-1; D may be TRBD1 (6 bases). CDR3 length equals 14 residues. Trimming took 3 bases from V and 4 from J, leaving 12 bases between them. The germline V gene encodes CDR1 KGHSH and CDR2 LQKENI. As DNA, the CDR3 is TGTGCCAGCTCACCCTCAGGGGATAGCACTGAAGCTTTCTTT. Translated, it gives CASSPSGDSTEAFF. Variable domain in full (rest from reference TRBV18 and TRBJ1-1): NAGVMQNPRHLVRRRGQEARLRCSPMKGHSHVYWYRQLPEEGLKFMVYLQKENIIDESGMPKERFSAEFPKEGPSILRIQQVVRGDSAAYFCASSPSGDSTEAFFGQGTRLTVV.

The rearrangement uses TRBV28 and TRBJ2-7; D may be TRBD2 (5 bases). CDR3 length equals 15 residues. V lost 5 bases to trimming and J lost 3 bases, with 17 bases between them. The germline gives CDR1 MDHEN, CDR2 SYDVKM. This CDR3 is CASSPTLPGFYEQYF. The DNA for the CDR3 is TGTGCCAGCAGTCCAACCCTACCGGGGTTCTACGAGCAGTACTTC.

Concerning this clone itself: Other DNA sequences within the sample encode an identical CDR3. This CDR3 reads CASSLGQGAEAFF. The CDR3 DNA reads TGTGCCAGCAGTCTCGGACAGGGGGCTGAAGCTTTCTTT. The J gene is TRBJ1-1, the V gene TRBV27, with TRBD1 matching over 10 bases. Germline values: CDR1 MNHEY, CDR2 SMNVEV (reference sequence). V lost 5 bases to trimming and J lost 6 bases; unmatched junction nucleotides: 3. CDR3 length: 13 residues.

Remarks on this clone: This CDR3 is also generated by other DNA sequences in the sample. The V and J genes are TRBV5-4 and TRBJ2-1; maybe TRBD2 (6 bases). CDR1 SGHNT and CDR2 YYREEE come from the germline V gene (reference sequence). The CDR3 contains 16 residues. The V gene lost 1 base and the J gene lost 1 base, with 12 bases spanning the gap. The CDR3 region is CASSLLAGRSYNEQFF. The CDR3 DNA is TGTGCCAGCAGCTTGCTGGCGGGAAGGTCCTACAATGAGCAGTTCTTC. Full variable domain (remainder filled in from reference TRBV5-4 and TRBJ2-1): ETGVTQSPTHLIKTRGQQVTLRCSSQSGHNTVSWYQQALGQGPQFIFQYYREEENGRGNFPPRFSGLQFPNYSSELNVNALELDDSALYLCASSLLAGRSYNEQFFGPGTRLTVL.

With respect to this clone: The same CDR3 also results from other DNA sequences found in this sample. The J gene is TRBJ2-7, the V gene TRBV11-2, with D tentatively TRBD1 (6 bases). The V end was cut by 4 bases, the J end by 3 bases, with 10 bases between. This CDR3 region has 13 residues. The germline V gene has CDR1 SGHAT and CDR2 FQNNGV. The CDR3 bases are TGTGCCAGCAGCTCGCGGACAGACTACGAGCAGTACTTC. Translated, it gives CASSSRTDYEQYF.

The rearrangement joins TRBV10-3 to TRBJ2-2, with D possibly TRBD2 on 7 matching bases. Germline-derived CDR1 and CDR2 are ENHRY and SYGVKD. The CDR3 spans 16 residues. The ends were cut back, 4 bases at V and 4 bases at J, with 16 bases in the middle. The chain's CDR3 is CAISGPRGAGTGELFF. DNA for the CDR3: TGTGCCATCAGTGGGCCTCGGGGGGCAGGCACCGGGGAGCTGTTTTTT.

CDR3 DNA: TGTGCCAGCAGCTTAATAGCTAGCGGGGACAATGAGCAGTTCTTC. It translates to CASSLIASGDNEQFF. V gene TRBV7-6 combines with J gene TRBJ2-1; the match to TRBD2 covers 9 bases. The germline CDR1 and CDR2 sequences are SGHVS and FNYEAQ. Trimming at V came to 2 bases and at J to 5 bases, leaving 4 bases not matched to a gene. The CDR3 consists of 15 residues.

As to this clone: Within the sample, other DNA sequences also encode this same CDR3. The CDR3 reads CASSLAPGTEAFF. The CDR3 coding sequence is TGTGCCAGCAGCTTAGCGCCTGGTACTGAAGCTTTCTTT. The chain links TRBV7-9 to TRBJ1-1; D ambiguous. CDR1 and CDR2 (germline): SEHNR, FQNEAQ (reference sequence). Trimming left V 0 bases short and J 5 bases short, with 7 bases between. CDR3 length: 13 residues.

This clone was observed a single time. This chain uses TRBV27 with TRBJ2-7; 11 nucleotides align to TRBD2. Germline assignment: CDR1 MNHEY and CDR2 SMNVEV (reference sequence). This CDR3 is 12 amino acids long. CDR3 bases: TGTCCTTTAGCGGGAGGGCCGTACGAGCAGTACTTC. Translating it yields CPLAGGPYEQYF.

The chain joins TRBV21-1 to TRBJ2-2; TRBD1, as called in the table, went unchecked against the DNA. TRBV21-1 is a pseudogene. The CDR3 runs 15 residues. The chain's CDR3 is CASSKALSGHGELFF. The CDR3 DNA reads as TGTGCCAGCAGCAAAGCGCTTTCAGGGCACGGGGAGCTGTTTTTT.

Points on this clone: Other nucleotide sequences in the sample specify the same CDR3. V and J are TRBV28 and TRBJ2-7, with D tentatively TRBD1 (6 bases). In germline, CDR1 is MDHEN, CDR2 SYDVKM. The CDR3 runs to 12 residues. Trimming removed 5 bases at V and 6 bases at J, with 11 bases between. The CDR3: CASSTGSGEQYF. DNA for the CDR3: TGTGCCAGCAGTACAGGGTCTGGCGAGCAGTACTTC.

The genes are TRBV9 and TRBJ2-1; 9 bases fit TRBD1. J was trimmed by 4 bases and V by 4 bases; bases with no gene match: 6. CDR1 is SGDLS, CDR2 YYNGEE, per germline. The CDR3 is 15 residues long. The CDR3 DNA follows: TGTGCCAGCAGCCCGGCGACAGGGGGGTACAATGAGCAGTTCTTC. Protein sequence: CASSPATGGYNEQFF.

The rearrangement joins TRBV7-9 to TRBJ2-1, with TRBD2 identical over 7 bases. This CDR3 region has 17 residues. Per germline, CDR1 SEHNR and CDR2 FQNEAQ (reference sequence). Germline trimming cut 5 bases from V and 9 bases from J; bases unmatched to any gene: 19. CDR3 residues: CASSPGRVGGFAGEQFF. CDR3 DNA: TGTGCCAGCAGCCCAGGGAGGGTGGGCGGCTTTGCAGGTGAGCAGTTCTTC.

The table lists this clone with a few counts. The CDR3 sequence: CASSLDTGDEKLFF. For the CDR3, the DNA is TGTGCCAGCAGCTTAGACACAGGGGATGAAAAACTGTTTTTT. The chain employs TRBV7-9 and TRBJ1-4, with TRBD1 identical over 7 bases. CDR1 and CDR2 from the germline V gene are SEHNR and FQNEAQ (reference sequence). The V segment lost 1 base and the J segment 6 bases; nucleotides outside the gene matches: 2. The CDR3 is 14 residues long.

The V call is TRBV9, the J call TRBJ2-5; 7 bases match TRBD1. The germline gives CDR1 SGDLS, CDR2 YYNGEE. The V and J ends lost 3 bases and 4 bases, in that order; junction bases with no gene match: 12. This CDR3 region has 16 residues. The CDR3 loop is CASSGWTGAGGETQYF. DNA of the CDR3: TGTGCCAGCAGCGGCTGGACAGGCGCAGGCGGAGAGACCCAGTACTTC.

The chain is built from TRBV27 and TRBJ2-1; 15 positions match TRBD2. The trim removed 8 bases at V and 5 bases at J, leaving 10 bases unmatched. There are 17 residues in the CDR3. Per germline, CDR1 MNHEY and CDR2 SMNVEV (reference sequence). CDR3 loop: CASGPGGTSGRNNEQFF. CDR3 nucleotide sequence: TGTGCCAGCGGCCCCGGTGGGACTAGCGGGAGGAACAATGAGCAGTTCTTC.

The chain is built from TRBV25-1 and TRBJ2-1; D not certain. The germline gives CDR1 MGHDK, CDR2 SYGVNS. This CDR3 spans 16 amino acids. V lost 1 base and J lost 0, with 10 bases in between. CDR3 DNA sequence: TGTGCCAGCAGTGAATTGGGCGATAGCTCCTACAATGAGCAGTTCTTC. The encoded protein is CASSELGDSSYNEQFF.

CDR3 sequence: CASDRAHNEQFF. The DNA of the CDR3 is TGTGCCAGCGACAGGGCCCACAATGAGCAGTTCTTC. This chain uses TRBV2 with TRBJ2-1; 7 positions agree with TRBD1. Unmatched junction bases numbered 3, after V lost 8 bases and J lost 5 bases. This CDR3 region has 12 residues. The germline V gene has CDR1 SNHLY and CDR2 FYNNEI.

CDR3 loop: CASSQDLSGLESAKNIQYF. The DNA of the CDR3 is TGCGCCAGCAGCCAAGATTTGTCGGGACTAGAATCGGCCAAAAACATTCAGTACTTC. This chain joins TRBV4-3 and TRBJ2-4, with 8 bases identical to TRBD2. In germline, CDR1 is LGHNA, CDR2 YSLEER. Losses at the gene ends were 0 bases for V and 1 base for J; bases not matched to a gene: 11. This CDR3 comprises 19 residues.

This clone was recorded only once. The chain employs TRBV6-5 and TRBJ1-1; no clear D gene. The CDR3 extends over 12 amino acids. Trimming left V 6 bases short and J 10 bases short, with 15 bases between. Germline V gene data show CDR1 as MNHEY and CDR2 as SVGAGI. The CDR3 DNA reads as TGTGCCAGCAGCCCCCGCGGGGTGACAGCTTTCTTT. Residues: CASSPRGVTAFF.

The J gene is TRBJ1-2, the V gene TRBV29-1; no clear D gene. CDR1 is SQVTM, CDR2 ANQGSEA, per germline. This CDR3 region has 11 residues. Trimming shortened V by 3 bases and J by 7 bases, and 9 bases separated the two germline ends. In DNA, the CDR3 is TGCAGCGTTGACGGAGGCTCTGGCTACACCTTC. Translated: CSVDGGSGYTF.

This clone was picked up one time. The V call is TRBV6-5, the J call TRBJ1-1; possibly TRBD1 for D (6 bases). Germline V gene lookup returns CDR1 MNHEY and CDR2 SVGAGI. V lost 6 bases and J lost 0, with 11 bases in between. This CDR3 comprises 14 residues. The CDR3 spells CASSITGLNTEAFF. Here the CDR3 DNA reads TGTGCCAGCAGCATCACAGGGTTGAACACTGAAGCTTTCTTT.